This TCR beta chain appears in the sequencing data of a study of Ad26.COV2.S vaccination and SARS-CoV-2 variants (dated by TCRdb to about 2021). For context, the study as a whole: Donors in the vaccine arm were drawn from COV1001, a multicentre, randomized, double-blind, placebo-controlled phase I-IIa trial testing Ad26.COV2.S in healthy adults. Ad26.COV2.S was given intramuscularly at 5x10^10 or 1x10^11 viral particles, as a single shot or as two shots 56 days apart. TCRbeta repertoire sequencing was used to assess the specificity and breadth of SARS-CoV-2-reactive T cell receptors after Ad26.COV2.S vaccination. The TCR-sequenced set comprised about 30 samples: around 20 Ad26.COV2.S vaccine recipients, 5 placebo recipients and 8 SARS-CoV-2 convalescent individuals. Participants in the trial were split at random into five groups of five each, receiving low-dose or high-dose Ad26.COV2.S once or twice, or else placebo on both occasions. Throughout the experiments and outcome assessment, investigators stayed blinded to trial group allocation. Results and caveats for the whole study, not just this receptor: According to the authors, total T cell responses may have been underestimated by the TCR breadth and depth analyses. The study was not powered to compare responses between vaccine doses or regimens. After vaccination, substantial breadth of spike-specific CD8+ and CD4+ T cell responses was reported. Compared with placebo recipients, Ad26.COV2.S recipients showed higher spike-specific TCR breadth (P = 0.0014). Vaccine and placebo recipients had comparable non-spike TCR breadth, which fits with the vaccine containing only spike.

The immunoSEQ Assay was the method used to sequence TCRbeta CDR3 regions. After extraction, genomic DNA underwent amplification by bias-controlled multiplex PCR, followed by high-throughput sequencing. The original pipeline was this. To quantify the absolute abundance of each unique TCRbeta CDR3 region, sequences were collapsed and filtered. Usable DNA was measured by amplifying reference genes present in all nucleated cells, and TCRbeta template counts were normalized to that usable DNA to estimate T cell fraction. Repertoire TCRs were annotated as SARS-CoV-2-specific by exact matching of V gene, CDR3 amino acid sequence and J gene to a known reactive TCR set. The reference SARS-CoV-2 TCR set was obtained from MIRA and was filtered for enrichment in COVID-19-positive ImmuneCODE repertoires, whereby public or cross-reactive TCRs were removed. Drawing on the MIRA antigens, annotated TCRs were analysed further at the level of specific ORF or position within ORF. Breadth was defined as the number of annotated unique rearrangements divided by the total number of unique productive rearrangements, and depth was defined as the summed frequency of the annotated unique rearrangements. TCR breadth was compared between groups using two-sided Wilcoxon rank-sum tests. TCRdb limited this immuneACCESS table to in-frame rearrangements with V and J called. A share of clones is missing; checked studies link under half to unresolved V genes, and the rest is unexplained. Clonal size and the V and J genes are those of that table, whereas D and trimming came from the DNA. The sample table holds fewer than 800,000 clones, of which roughly nine tenths were seen once. The ten largest clones take up over 1.3% of the sample.

Explained via the paper, the treatment or condition label denotes: roughly 19 received Ad26.COV2.S at low or high dose, single or two shots; 5 received placebo; per-sample allocation not given. Repertoires of vaccine and placebo recipients were sequenced from samples taken on day 63 after the first injection. In Cohort 1b, fewer than 30 adults aged 18-55 years were enrolled at a single site in Boston, USA, between 29 July and 7 August 2020. As a vaccine, Ad26.COV2.S was a replication-incompetent adenovirus type 26 vector that expressed a prefusion-stabilized SARS-CoV-2 spike protein derived from the original Wuhan strain. About this clone itself: No cognate antigen has been identified for it. Per-base qualities were not stored, and no clone one base away is much larger.

Taken from cysteine to phenylalanine, the CDR3 has 15 residues. Only the CDR3 portion is preserved as DNA: 45 bases, with reading frame beginning at the first base. The germline V gene gives CDR1 as SGHNT and CDR2 as YENEEA. Trimming removed 1 base from V and 3 bases from J; the gene matches leave 5 bases unexplained. The chain joins TRBV11-3 to TRBJ2-5; 7 middle bases align to TRBD1. The sequencing here drew on peripheral blood, taken in a trial of Ad26.COV2.S vaccine versus placebo. The clonotype comes from a person aged 18-65 years who received the Ad26.COV2.S COVID-19 vaccine or a placebo. The CDR3: CASSLGLGQKETQYF. The DNA sequence reads TGTGCCAGCAGCTTAGGGTTGGGACAGAAAGAGACCCAGTACTTC.